Listed here is a single T cell receptor (beta chain). Its antigen remains unidentified. The protocol was immunoSEQ multiplex PCR, while the TCRdb copy is restricted to in-frame clones and leaves out a portion. The table records about 130,000 clones, 92% of them present only once. The data originate from a study of T cell responses to AZD1222 COVID-19 vaccine. Regarding the study as a whole: Every sample of the repertoires postdated the peak T cell response.

This CDR3 contains 16 residues. Trimming took off 5 bases at V and 5 bases at J, with 19 bases between the two ends. CDR1 is SGHVS, CDR2 FQNEAQ, per germline. The gene calls are TRBV7-8 and TRBJ2-1, with D possibly being TRBD1 or TRBD2 (6 bases each). This sample comprised peripheral blood, obtained on day 0 of AZD1222 vaccination. The origin of this receptor is an adult in good health. The CDR3: CASSIRVGGLNNEQFF. The CDR3 DNA reads TGTGCCAGCAGCATCAGGGTTGGGGGGCTCAACAATGAGCAGTTCTTC.